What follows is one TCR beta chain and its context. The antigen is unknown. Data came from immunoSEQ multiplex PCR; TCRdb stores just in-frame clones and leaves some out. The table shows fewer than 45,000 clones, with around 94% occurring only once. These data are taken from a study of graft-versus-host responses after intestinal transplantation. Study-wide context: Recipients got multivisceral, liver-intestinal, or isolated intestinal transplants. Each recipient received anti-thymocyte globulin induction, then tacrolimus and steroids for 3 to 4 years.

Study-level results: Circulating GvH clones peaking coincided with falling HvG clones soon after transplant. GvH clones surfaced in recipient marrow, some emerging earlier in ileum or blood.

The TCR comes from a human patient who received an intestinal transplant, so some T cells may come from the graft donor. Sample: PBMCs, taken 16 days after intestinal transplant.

The CDR3 DNA follows: TGTGCCAGCAGTTTGTACAGGGTCGGCGGGGCCAACGTCCTGACTTTC. This codes for CASSLYRVGGANVLTF. The J gene is TRBJ2-6, the V gene TRBV25-1; D is perhaps TRBD1 (6 bases). CDR1 and CDR2 from the germline V gene are MGHDK and SYGVNS. The CDR3 runs 16 residues. V gave up 5 bases and J gave up 4 bases, with 15 bases separating them.